This is a list of T cell receptor beta chains from one sample in a study of cytomegalovirus exposure and HLA in healthy donors. The table came from immunoSEQ multiplex PCR; TCRdb's copy has only in-frame clones and leaves some out. The table has about 21,000 clones, 95% to 97% seen once. Sample: PBMCs. The origin of the receptors is a young man in good health and CMV-seropositive. Both conserved end residues are part of each CDR3. A D gene is named only where the DNA matches it firmly. Only part of the rows carry a size: once, few, many, or a class if the clone is expanded.

D gene,clone size,V gene,J gene,CDR3 DNA,CDR3 protein
-,-,TRBV29-1,TRBJ2-7,TGCAGCGTGCACAGGGATTACGAGCAGTACTTC,CSVHRDYEQYF
-,-,TRBV9,TRBJ2-7,TGTGCCAGCAGCGGGAGAGAGGGGGGGCCTCTCTACGAGCAGTACTTC,CASSGREGGPLYEQYF
TRBD1,-,TRBV5-4,TRBJ1-1,TGTGCCAGCAGCTTCCCGGGACAGGGGGCATTGGCTGAAGCTTTCTTT,CASSFPGQGALAEAFF
-,-,TRBV11-3,TRBJ2-2,TGTGCCAGCAGCTCGTTAGGGACTTCCACCGGGGAGCTGTTTTTT,CASSSLGTSTGELFF
TRBD1,once,TRBV6-5,TRBJ2-2,TGTGCCAGCAGTAGGGACAGGGACACCGGGGAGCTGTTTTTT,CASSRDRDTGELFF
-,-,TRBV6-1,TRBJ2-7,TGTGCCAGCAGTGAATTCCAGGGGATCTCCTACGAGCAGTACTTC,CASSEFQGISYEQYF
TRBD2,once,TRBV29-1,TRBJ2-1,TGCAGCGTGGGTAGCGGGAACAATGAGCAGTTCTTC,CSVGSGNNEQFF
TRBD2,-,TRBV11-2,TRBJ2-7,TGTGCCAGCAGGAAGATAGGGAGCGGGAGGGCCAGTGGGGAGCAGTACTTC,CASRKIGSGRASGEQYF
-,-,TRBV9,TRBJ2-1,TGTGCCAGCAGCGTAGCGATACAGAATGAGCAGTTCTTC,CASSVAIQNEQFF
-,-,TRBV30,TRBJ2-7,TGTGCCTGGAGTGACGGGGGACAGAAGTACTTC,CAWSDGGQKYF
-,-,TRBV5-1,TRBJ1-2,TGCGCCAGCAGCTTGGGTGGAGGCATAGGAGGCTACACCTTC,CASSLGGGIGGYTF